The clone carrying this T cell receptor (beta chain) has a handful of counts. Authors' methods: Nucleated cell number was recorded as an estimate derived from reference gene primer amplification. Sequenced by immunoSEQ multiplex PCR; TCRdb stores in-frame clones only, minus some. That table furnishes V, J and clone size, whereas the DNA furnished D and trimming. Of 220,000 or so clones listed, approximately 85% are singletons. The data derive from a study of blood T cell repertoires in COVID-19. In the study overall: PBMCs, B-cell-depleted T cells, or T cells were the source of the cDNA or gDNA that made up the material.

V was pared by 4 bases and J by 7 bases, with 13 bases between. The CDR3 totals 13 residues. Germline loops: CDR1 SGHTA, CDR2 FQGNSA. Specimen: PBMCs or T cells enriched from blood (not recorded which). The TCR originated in a woman aged 50 to 65 who had recovered from COVID-19. The chain couples TRBV7-2 to TRBJ1-2, with D possibly TRBD1 on 5 matching bases. CDR3 sequence reads: CASSYGGLAGYTF. CDR3 in DNA: TGTGCCAGCAGCTACGGGGGTTTAGCTGGCTACACCTTC.